The T cell receptor beta chain under discussion was sequenced for a study of response to subunit inactivated influenza vaccine (dated by TCRdb to the late 2010s). General notes on the study: To follow how T cells responded to a trivalent subunit inactivated influenza vaccine, the researchers relied on deep quantitative profiling of the T cell receptor repertoire. What the work shows at the level of the full study, not this receptor alone: According to the authors, only a limited number of new T cells may be recruited by each seasonal influenza vaccination.

The library came from RT-PCR. These reads were obtained on an Illumina HiSeq 2500. TCRdb reprocessing: public reads trimmed at Q25 with fastp, clones called with MiXCR, in-frame beta chains kept. Every entry covers one CDR3 protein and lists the most common genes and DNA from its rows. For this sample the table gives 500,000 to 550,000 distinct CDR3 sequences, of which around 25% were detected only once. The top ten clonotypes cover roughly 2.8% of the sample. The cysteine opens and the phenylalanine closes a CDR3 of 16 amino acids. The kept DNA is CDR3 alone, 48 bases in frame from the first base. CDR1 SGHDN and CDR2 FVKESK were looked up in the germline V gene. Deletion took 4 bases off V and 0 bases off J, with a span of 12 bases between the germline ends. On this clonotype: Its antigen is still unknown. Base qualities are missing; no much larger clone stands one base away.

The same data also went into a second study, on T cells expressing NK-cell markers. Taken from the second paper: The TCR beta cDNA libraries were made using 5'RACE template switching, a step that added both a universal primer site and unique molecular identifiers. Three sorted T-cell subsets (CD3+CD56+NKG2C+, CD3+CD56+NKG2C- and CD3+CD56-NKG2C+) from roughly eight donors had their TCR beta-chain repertoires profiled. Seven of the eight sequenced donors were HCMV-seropositive and one was HCMV-seronegative. In several experiments an anti-gammadeltaTCR antibody was added to restrict sorting to alphabetaTCR-expressing T cells. In several donors, the dominant CD3+CD56+NKG2C+ clonotypes were found to rank among the top 10 CD8+ clonotypes and to make up about 1.0-7.0% of CD8+ T cells. Those dominant clonotypes were again the most abundant among CD3+CD56-NKG2C+ cells in a handful of donors, at about 25-60.1%. It remained unclear whether the expanded NKG2C-expressing T cell clones were specific for HCMV antigens. The eight sequenced donors were randomly selected healthy volunteers, three men and five women. A commercial ELISA kit detecting HCMV-specific IgG in serum was used to determine HCMV serostatus. Peripheral blood mononuclear cells were isolated from blood by Ficoll density gradient centrifugation. Magnetic immunoseparation with Miltenyi isolation kits was used to isolate CD4+ and CD8+ T cells from PBMC. cDNA synthesis was primed from the TCR beta constant segment, followed by two successive PCR amplification steps. Libraries were sequenced as 2 x 150 bp reads on Illumina HiSeq 2000/2500, MiSeq or NextSeq. MIGEC was used to demultiplex reads and group the reads by UMI, and MiTCR was used to assemble and quantify clonotypes. To remove erroneous sequences, TCR cDNA sequences were retained only when supported by two or more reads. The tcR package was used for downstream repertoire analysis, and clonotypes were matched between fractions using CDR3 nucleotide sequence together with V segment. VDJmatch was used to annotate antigen specificity against VDJdb, with one amino acid substitution in CDR3 permitted.

The starting material was CD4+ T cells sorted from PBMCs, obtained roughly 12 days after vaccination. This clonotype was obtained from a man in his fifties or sixties who received an inactivated influenza vaccine. Donor details come from another sample of the same person, matched by shared clones. The sequence is built from TRBV14 and TRBJ2-2; the D gene is perhaps TRBD2, from 5 matching bases. In nucleotide form, the sequence is TGTGCCAGCAGCCGATATCGGACTGCGAACACCGGGGAGCTGTTTTTT. Its coded protein is CASSRYRTANTGELFF. Supplemented by the reference TRBV14 and TRBJ2-2 proteins around the CDR3, the complete variable domain is EAGVTQFPSHSVIEKGQTVTLRCDPISGHDNLYWYRRVMGKEIKFLLHFVKESKQDESGMPNNRFLAERTGGTYSTLKVQPAELEDSGVYFCASSRYRTANTGELFFGEGSRLTVL.